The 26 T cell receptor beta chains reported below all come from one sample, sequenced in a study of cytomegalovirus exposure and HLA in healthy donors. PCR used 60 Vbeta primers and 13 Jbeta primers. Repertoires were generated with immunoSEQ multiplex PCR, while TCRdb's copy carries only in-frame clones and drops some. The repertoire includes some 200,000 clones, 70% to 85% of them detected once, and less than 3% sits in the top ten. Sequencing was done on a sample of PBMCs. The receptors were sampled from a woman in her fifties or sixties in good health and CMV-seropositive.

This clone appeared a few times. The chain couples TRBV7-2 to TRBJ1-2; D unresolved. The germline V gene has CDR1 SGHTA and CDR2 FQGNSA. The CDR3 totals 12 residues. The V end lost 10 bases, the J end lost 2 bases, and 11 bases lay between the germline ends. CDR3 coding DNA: TGTGCCATCGGTCGAGCGAACTATGGCTACACCTTC. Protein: CAIGRANYGYTF.

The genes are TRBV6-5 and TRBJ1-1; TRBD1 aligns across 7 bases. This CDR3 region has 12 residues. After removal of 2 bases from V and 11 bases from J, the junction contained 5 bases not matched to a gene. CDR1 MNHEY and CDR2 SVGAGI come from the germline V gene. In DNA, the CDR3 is TGTGCCAGCAGTTACGACAGGGTGATGGCTTTCTTT. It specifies CASSYDRVMAFF.

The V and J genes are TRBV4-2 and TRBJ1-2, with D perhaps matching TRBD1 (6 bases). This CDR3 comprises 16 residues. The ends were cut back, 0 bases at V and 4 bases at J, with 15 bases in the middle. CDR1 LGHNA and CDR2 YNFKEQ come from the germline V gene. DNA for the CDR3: TGTGCCAGCAGCCAAGACCCCCTGGGGGCTTCCTATGGCTACACCTTC. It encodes CASSQDPLGASYGYTF.

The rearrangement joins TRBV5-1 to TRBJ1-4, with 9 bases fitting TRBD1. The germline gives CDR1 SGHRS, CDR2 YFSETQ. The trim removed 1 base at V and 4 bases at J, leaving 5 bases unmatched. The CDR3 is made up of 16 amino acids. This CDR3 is CASSLRGTGSNEKLFF. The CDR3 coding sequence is TGCGCCAGCAGCTTGCGAGGGACAGGGAGTAATGAAAAACTGTTTTTT.

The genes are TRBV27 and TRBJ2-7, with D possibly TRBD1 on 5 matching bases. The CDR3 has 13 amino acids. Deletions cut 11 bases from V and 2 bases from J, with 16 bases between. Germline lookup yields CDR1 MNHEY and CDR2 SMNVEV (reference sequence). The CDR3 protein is CAHVEGDPYEQYF. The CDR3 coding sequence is TGTGCCCACGTAGAAGGGGATCCCTACGAGCAGTACTTC.

For the CDR3, the DNA is TGTGCCAGTAGTATTGACAACTCCTACGAGCAGTACTTC. The encoded protein is CASSIDNSYEQYF. The V call is TRBV19, the J call TRBJ2-7; no firm D call. This CDR3 has 13 amino acids. In germline, CDR1 is LNHDA, CDR2 SQIVND (reference sequence). V was trimmed by 3 bases and J by 0 bases, leaving 6 bases between them.

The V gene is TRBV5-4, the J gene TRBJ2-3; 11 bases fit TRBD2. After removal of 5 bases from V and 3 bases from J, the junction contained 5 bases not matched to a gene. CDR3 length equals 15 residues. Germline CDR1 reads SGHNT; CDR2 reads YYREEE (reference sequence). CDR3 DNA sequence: TGTGCCAGCAGAATAGCGGGGGGGTTTACAGATACGCAGTATTTT. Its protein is CASRIAGGFTDTQYF.

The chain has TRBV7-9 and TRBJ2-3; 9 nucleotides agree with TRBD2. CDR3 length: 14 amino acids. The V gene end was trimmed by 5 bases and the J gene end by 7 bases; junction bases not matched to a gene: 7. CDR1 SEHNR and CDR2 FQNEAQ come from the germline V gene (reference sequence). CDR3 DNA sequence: TGTGCCAGCAGCCCCGTTGGACTAGCGCATACGCAGTATTTT. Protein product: CASSPVGLAHTQYF. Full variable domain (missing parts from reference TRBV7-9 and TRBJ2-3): DTGVSQNPRHKITKRGQNVTFRCDPISEHNRLYWYRQTLGQGPEFLTYFQNEAQLEKSRLLSDRFSAERPKGSFSTLEIQRTEQGDSAMYLCASSPVGLAHTQYFGPGTRLTVL.

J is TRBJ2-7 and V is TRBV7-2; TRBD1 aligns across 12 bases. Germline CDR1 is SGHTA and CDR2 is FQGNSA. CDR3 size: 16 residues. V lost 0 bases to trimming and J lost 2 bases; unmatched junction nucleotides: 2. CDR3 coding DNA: TGTGCCAGCAGCTTAGCTGGGACAGGGGGCCCCTACGAGCAGTACTTC. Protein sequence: CASSLAGTGGPYEQYF.

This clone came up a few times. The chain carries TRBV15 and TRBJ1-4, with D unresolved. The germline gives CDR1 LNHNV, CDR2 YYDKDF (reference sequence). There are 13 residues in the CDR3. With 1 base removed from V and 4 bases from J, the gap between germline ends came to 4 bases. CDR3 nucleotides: TGTGCCACCAGCAGAGTCCGTAATGAAAAACTGTTTTTT. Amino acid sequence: CATSRVRNEKLFF. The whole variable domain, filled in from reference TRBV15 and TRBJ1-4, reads DAMVIQNPRYQVTQFGKPVTLSCSQTLNHNVMYWYQQKSSQAPKLLFHYYDKDFNNEADTPDNFQSRRPNTSFCFLDIRSPGLGDTAMYLCATSRVRNEKLFFGSGTQLSVL.

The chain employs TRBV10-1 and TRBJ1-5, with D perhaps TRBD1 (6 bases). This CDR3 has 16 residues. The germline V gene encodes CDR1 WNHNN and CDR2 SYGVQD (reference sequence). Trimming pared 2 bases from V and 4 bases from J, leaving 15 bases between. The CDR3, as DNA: TGCGCCAGCAGTGAGACCCTGGACAGCAAGAATCAGCCCCAGCATTTT. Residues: CASSETLDSKNQPQHF.

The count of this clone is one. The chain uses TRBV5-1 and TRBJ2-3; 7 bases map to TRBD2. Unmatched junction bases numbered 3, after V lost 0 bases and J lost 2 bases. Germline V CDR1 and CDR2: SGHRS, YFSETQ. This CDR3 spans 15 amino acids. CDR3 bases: TGCGCCAGCAGCTTGGGGAGCGGGAACACAGATACGCAGTATTTT. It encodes CASSLGSGNTDTQYF.

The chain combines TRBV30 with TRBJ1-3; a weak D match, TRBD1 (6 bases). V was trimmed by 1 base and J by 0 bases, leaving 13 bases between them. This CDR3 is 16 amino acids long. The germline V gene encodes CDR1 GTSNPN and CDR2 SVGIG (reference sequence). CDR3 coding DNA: TGTGCCTGGAGTGCTGACAGGACCTTCTCTGGAAACACCATATATTTT. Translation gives CAWSADRTFSGNTIYF.

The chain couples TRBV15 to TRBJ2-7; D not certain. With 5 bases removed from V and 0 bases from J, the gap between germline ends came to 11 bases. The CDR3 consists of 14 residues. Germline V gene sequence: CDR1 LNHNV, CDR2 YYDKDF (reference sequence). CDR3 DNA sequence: TGTGCCACCAGCCTTGACTTACTCTCCTACGAGCAGTACTTC. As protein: CATSLDLLSYEQYF.

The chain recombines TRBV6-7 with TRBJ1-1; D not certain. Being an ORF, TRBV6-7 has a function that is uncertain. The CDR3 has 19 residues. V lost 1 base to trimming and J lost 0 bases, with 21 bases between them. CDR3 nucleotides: TGTGCCAGCAGTTACTATCGGGGTTTAATCCGAGAGATGAACACTGAAGCTTTCTTT. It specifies CASSYYRGLIREMNTEAFF.

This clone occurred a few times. CDR3 bases: TGTGCCAGCAGTTACTCGGGACAGGGGGCTGGTGCTTTCTTT. It encodes CASSYSGQGAGAFF. This chain joins TRBV6-5 and TRBJ1-1; 12 bases are shared with TRBD1. Unmatched junction bases numbered 4, after V lost 0 bases and J lost 11 bases. Germline-derived CDR1 and CDR2 are MNHEY and SVGAGI. This CDR3 is built from 14 residues.

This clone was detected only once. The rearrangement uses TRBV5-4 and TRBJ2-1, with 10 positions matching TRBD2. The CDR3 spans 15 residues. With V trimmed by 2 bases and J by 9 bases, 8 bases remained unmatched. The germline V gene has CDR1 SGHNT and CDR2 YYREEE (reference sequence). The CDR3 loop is CASSFPSGGAGEQFF. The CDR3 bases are TGTGCCAGCAGCTTTCCCAGCGGGGGGGCCGGTGAGCAGTTCTTC.

DNA for the CDR3: TGTGCCAGCAGGGAGACAGGGGTAGAGACCCAGTACTTC. Encoded protein: CASRETGVETQYF. The rearrangement links TRBV6-1 to TRBJ2-5, with 8 bases lining up with TRBD1. Trimming cost V 6 bases and J 4 bases; bases outside gene matches: 4. Germline-derived CDR1 and CDR2 are MNHNS and SASEGT. This CDR3 has 13 amino acids.

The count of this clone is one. CDR3 DNA: TGTGCCAGCAGCGTAGGGGGGCAAGATACCTACAATGAGCAGTTCTTC. This gives the protein CASSVGGQDTYNEQFF. J is TRBJ2-1 and V is TRBV9, with D possibly TRBD1 on 6 matching bases. Germline V lookup: CDR1 SGDLS, CDR2 YYNGEE. This CDR3 has 16 residues. V dropped 0 bases and J dropped 2 bases, with 12 bases sitting between them.

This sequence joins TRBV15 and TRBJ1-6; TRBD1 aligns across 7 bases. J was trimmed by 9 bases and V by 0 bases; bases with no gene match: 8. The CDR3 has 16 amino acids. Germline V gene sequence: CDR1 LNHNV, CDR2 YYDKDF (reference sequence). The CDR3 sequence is CATSRDRTGGSSPLHF. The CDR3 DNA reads TGTGCCACCAGCAGAGATAGGACAGGTGGTTCTTCACCCCTCCACTTT.

CDR3 amino acids: CASSPRDMHEAFF. The DNA of the CDR3 is TGTGCCAGTAGTCCCCGGGACATGCACGAAGCTTTCTTT. The rearrangement links TRBV19 to TRBJ1-1, with D possibly TRBD1 on 6 matching bases. Germline assignment: CDR1 LNHDA and CDR2 SQIVND (reference sequence). This CDR3 has 13 amino acids. V lost 5 bases and J 8 bases, leaving 15 bases between the germline ends.

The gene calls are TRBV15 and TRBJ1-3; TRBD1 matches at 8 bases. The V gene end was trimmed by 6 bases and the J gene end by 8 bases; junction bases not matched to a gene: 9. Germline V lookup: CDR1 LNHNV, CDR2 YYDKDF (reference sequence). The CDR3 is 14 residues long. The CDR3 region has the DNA TGTGCCACCAGAATAGGACAGGGAGGAGACACCATATATTTT. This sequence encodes CATRIGQGGDTIYF.

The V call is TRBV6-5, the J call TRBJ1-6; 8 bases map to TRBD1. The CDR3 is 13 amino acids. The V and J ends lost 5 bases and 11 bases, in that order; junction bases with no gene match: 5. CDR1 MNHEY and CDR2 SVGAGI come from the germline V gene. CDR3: CASSEDRGAPLHF. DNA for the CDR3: TGTGCCAGCAGTGAAGACAGGGGTGCACCCCTCCACTTT.

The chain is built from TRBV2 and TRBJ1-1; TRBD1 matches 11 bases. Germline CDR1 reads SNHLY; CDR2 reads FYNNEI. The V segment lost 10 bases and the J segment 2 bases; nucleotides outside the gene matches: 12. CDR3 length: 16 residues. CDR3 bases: TGTGCCACCTCTGAAGGGACAGGGGGATTCAACACTGAAGCTTTCTTT. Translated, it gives CATSEGTGGFNTEAFF.

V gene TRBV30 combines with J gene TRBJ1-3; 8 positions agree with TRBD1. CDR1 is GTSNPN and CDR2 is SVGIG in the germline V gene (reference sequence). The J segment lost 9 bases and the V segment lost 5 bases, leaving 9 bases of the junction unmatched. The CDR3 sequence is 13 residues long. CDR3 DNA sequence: TGTGCCTGGGCCAGAGGCGACAGGGGCACCATATATTTT. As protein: CAWARGDRGTIYF.

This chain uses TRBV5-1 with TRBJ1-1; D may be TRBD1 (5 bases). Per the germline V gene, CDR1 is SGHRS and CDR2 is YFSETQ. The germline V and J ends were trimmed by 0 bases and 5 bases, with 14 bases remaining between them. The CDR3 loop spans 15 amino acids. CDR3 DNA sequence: TGCGCCAGCAGCTTGGAGTTCGCAGGGCGGACTGAAGCTTTCTTT. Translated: CASSLEFAGRTEAFF. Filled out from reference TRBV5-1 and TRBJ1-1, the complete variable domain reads KAGVTQTPRYLIKTRGQQVTLSCSPISGHRSVSWYQQTPGQGLQFLFEYFSETQRNKGNFPGRFSGRQFSNSRSEMNVSTLELGDSALYLCASSLEFAGRTEAFFGQGTRLTVV.